Below are 15 T cell receptor beta chains sequenced from a single sample in a study of CD8+ T cells in alopecia areata. RNA extraction was followed by reverse transcription into cDNA, which acted as the sequencing template. Profiling relied on immunoSEQ multiplex PCR, and the TCRdb table lists in-frame clones only, not all of them. The sample records 150,000 or so clones, 55% to 65% being singletons. Source material: CD4+ T cells sorted from blood. The receptors derive from a human donor in good health.

This clone was detected a few times. The gene calls are TRBV29-1 and TRBJ2-2; unclear D gene. Trimming took off 7 bases at V and 4 bases at J, with 10 bases between the two ends. Germline-derived CDR1 and CDR2 are SQVTM and ANQGSEA. The CDR3 consists of 12 residues. The CDR3 sequence: CSAKRATGELFF. Here the CDR3 DNA reads TGCAGCGCTAAACGGGCCACCGGGGAGCTGTTTTTT.

The chain is built from TRBV27 and TRBJ1-4, with D uncertain. The CDR3 loop spans 15 amino acids. Trimming left V 5 bases short and J 8 bases short, with 18 bases between. Germline CDR1 is MNHEY and CDR2 is SMNVEV (reference sequence). The CDR3 DNA follows: TGTGCCAGCAGTCCCCCCGGAATAGGGCGGGAAAAACTGTTTTTT. The encoded protein is CASSPPGIGREKLFF.

About this clone: Other DNA variants within this sample encode the same CDR3. V is TRBV9 and J is TRBJ1-2; no reliable D call. CDR3 length: 13 amino acids. CDR1 and CDR2 (germline): SGDLS, YYNGEE. Deletions cut 0 bases from V and 4 bases from J, with 7 bases between. The CDR3 DNA follows: TGTGCCAGCAGCGTAGGGTTGGGCTATGGCTACACCTTC. Residues: CASSVGLGYGYTF. Using reference TRBV9 and TRBJ1-2 for the parts outside the CDR3, the full variable domain is DSGVTQTPKHLITATGQRVTLRCSPRSGDLSVYWYQQSLDQGLQFLIQYYNGEERAKGNILERFSAQQFPDLHSELNLSSLELGDSALYFCASSVGLGYGYTFGSGTRLTVV.

J is TRBJ2-4 and V is TRBV2, with D perhaps assigned TRBD1 or TRBD2 (6 bases each). The germline V gene encodes CDR1 SNHLY and CDR2 FYNNEI. The CDR3 loop spans 16 amino acids. Trimming removed 2 bases from V and 0 bases from J, with 11 bases in between. CDR3 in amino acids: CASSEPRGLAKNIQYF. CDR3 nucleotide sequence: TGTGCCAGCAGTGAACCCAGGGGACTAGCCAAAAACATTCAGTACTTC.

This clone occurred a few times. This chain links TRBV5-1 with TRBJ1-2; D possibly corresponds to TRBD1 (5 bases). Trimming took 0 bases from V and 8 from J, leaving 17 bases between them. The CDR3 is 15 residues long. Germline CDR1 is SGHRS and CDR2 is YFSETQ. CDR3 DNA: TGCGCCAGCAGCTTGGAAGGCCAGGGCTCGGGAGGCTACACCTTC. It translates to CASSLEGQGSGGYTF.

About this clone itself: Other DNA sequences in the sample encode the same CDR3. The chain combines TRBV29-1 with TRBJ2-3, with D tentatively TRBD1 (6 bases). The V and J ends lost 4 bases and 1 base respectively, with 6 bases between them. Looked up from germline, CDR1 is SQVTM and CDR2 is ANQGSEA. The CDR3 runs to 12 residues. CDR3 loop: CSVGQGTDTQYF. The CDR3 coding sequence is TGCAGCGTTGGACAGGGCACAGATACGCAGTATTTT.

The chain combines TRBV5-1 with TRBJ1-1; TRBD1 might be the D (5 bases). This CDR3 spans 14 amino acids. The V gene's germline CDR1 is SGHRS and CDR2 YFSETQ. V was shortened by 0 bases and J by 5 bases, with 11 bases between the two germline ends. CDR3 residues: CASSLEAGRTEAFF. CDR3 bases: TGCGCCAGCAGCTTGGAGGCAGGGAGGACTGAAGCTTTCTTT. Together with reference TRBV5-1 and TRBJ1-1, the CDR3 gives the full variable domain: KAGVTQTPRYLIKTRGQQVTLSCSPISGHRSVSWYQQTPGQGLQFLFEYFSETQRNKGNFPGRFSGRQFSNSRSEMNVSTLELGDSALYLCASSLEAGRTEAFFGQGTRLTVV.

This rearrangement joins TRBV30 to TRBJ2-1, with 9 positions matching TRBD2. The V gene's germline CDR1 is GTSNPN and CDR2 SVGIG (reference sequence). Trimming cost V 4 bases and J 12 bases; bases outside gene matches: 7. The CDR3 is made up of 12 amino acids. In nucleotides, the CDR3 is TGTGCCTGGACCCCGACTAGCGGCGCGCAGTTCTTC. Its translation is CAWTPTSGAQFF.

In this sample, this clone turned up a few times. This chain uses TRBV5-1 with TRBJ2-7; perhaps TRBD2 as D (6 bases). Trimming took 4 bases from V and 4 from J, leaving 12 bases between them. This CDR3 is built from 13 residues. Germline CDR1 is SGHRS and CDR2 is YFSETQ. CDR3 amino acids: CASSPEGRYEQYF. The CDR3 DNA reads TGCGCCAGCAGCCCGGAGGGAAGATACGAGCAGTACTTC.

The chain couples TRBV4-1 to TRBJ2-3; 14 positions agree with TRBD2. Germline values: CDR1 MGHRA, CDR2 YSYEKL. The CDR3 extends over 19 amino acids. The V segment lost 0 bases and the J segment 1 base; nucleotides outside the gene matches: 6. DNA for the CDR3: TGCGCCAGCAGCCAAGAAAAAGGGACTAGCGGGAGCCGCACAGATACGCAGTATTTT. Amino acids: CASSQEKGTSGSRTDTQYF.

The chain is built from TRBV27 and TRBJ2-6; D possibly matches TRBD1 or TRBD2 (5 bases each). Trimming left V 5 bases short and J 0 bases short, with 20 bases between. Germline V gives CDR1 MNHEY, CDR2 SMNVEV (reference sequence). The CDR3 contains 19 residues. The chain's CDR3 is CASSLIRSRGNSGANVLTF. CDR3 DNA sequence: TGTGCCAGCAGTCTTATCCGTTCTCGGGGCAACTCTGGGGCCAACGTCCTGACTTTC.

The chain is built from TRBV5-1 and TRBJ2-2; 8 bases align to TRBD1. CDR1 and CDR2 from the germline V gene are SGHRS and YFSETQ. The CDR3 extends over 17 amino acids. V lost 4 bases and J lost 2; bases outside the gene matches: 10. CDR3 loop: CASSRGTGSINTGELFF. CDR3 DNA: TGCGCCAGCAGCCGAGGGACAGGTTCGATTAACACCGGGGAGCTGTTTTTT.

The V call is TRBV18, the J call TRBJ2-5; no clear D. The CDR3 covers 12 residues. The V gene's germline CDR1 is KGHSH and CDR2 LQKENI. Deletions cut 5 bases from V and 1 base from J, with 5 bases between. CDR3 loop: CASSSSQETQYF. The CDR3 DNA reads as TGTGCCAGCTCATCCTCCCAAGAGACCCAGTACTTC.

This sequence joins TRBV4-1 and TRBJ1-2; TRBD1 matches at 7 bases. In germline, CDR1 is MGHRA, CDR2 YSYEKL. Trimming cost V 4 bases and J 2 bases; bases outside gene matches: 10. The CDR3 covers 16 residues. This CDR3 is CASSPHLGQANYGYTF. The CDR3 coding sequence is TGCGCCAGCAGCCCCCACCTCGGACAGGCCAACTATGGCTACACCTTC.

This clone came up a few times. The rearrangement links TRBV28 to TRBJ1-1; a weak D match, TRBD1 (6 bases). There are 18 residues in the CDR3. Deletions cut 6 bases from V and 0 bases from J, with 23 bases between. Germline assignment: CDR1 MDHEN and CDR2 SYDVKM. The CDR3 sequence is CASRYGLQGSTMNTEAFF. As DNA, the CDR3 is TGTGCCAGCAGGTATGGATTGCAGGGGTCCACCATGAACACTGAAGCTTTCTTT.